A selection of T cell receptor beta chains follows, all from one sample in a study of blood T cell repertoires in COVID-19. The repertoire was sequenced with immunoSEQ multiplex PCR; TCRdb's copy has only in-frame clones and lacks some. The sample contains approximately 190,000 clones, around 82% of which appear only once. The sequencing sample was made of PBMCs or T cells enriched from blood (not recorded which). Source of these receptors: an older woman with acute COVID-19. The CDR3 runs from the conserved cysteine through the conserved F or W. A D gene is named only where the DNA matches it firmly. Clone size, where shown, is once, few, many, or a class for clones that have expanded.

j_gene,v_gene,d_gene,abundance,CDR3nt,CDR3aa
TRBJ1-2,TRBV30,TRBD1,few,TGTGCCTGCCTAGGACAGGGAGGCTTTAACTATGGCTACACCTTC,CACLGQGGFNYGYTF
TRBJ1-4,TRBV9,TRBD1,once,TGTGCCAGCAGCGGAGGACAGGTTGATGAAAAACTGTTTTTT,CASSGGQVDEKLFF
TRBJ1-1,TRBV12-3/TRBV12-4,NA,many,TGTGCCAGCCTACTCTCAGAAGCTTTCTTT,CASLLSEAFF
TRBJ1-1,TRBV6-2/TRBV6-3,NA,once,TGTGCCAGCAGTTTCAGACTACAGGGGAACACTGAAGCTTTCTTT,CASSFRLQGNTEAFF
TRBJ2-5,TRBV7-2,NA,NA,TGTGCCAGCAGCTTAGGAGAGGGGACCCAGTACTTC,CASSLGEGTQYF
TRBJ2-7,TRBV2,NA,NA,TGTGCCAGCAGTAACAGGGCCTCCGAGCAGTACTTC,CASSNRASEQYF
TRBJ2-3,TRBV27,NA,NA,TGTGCCAGCAGGAGGCTGGCACTCACAGATACGCAGTATTTT,CASRRLALTDTQYF
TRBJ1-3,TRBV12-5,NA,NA,TGTGCTAGTGGTTTGGTACCTTCGGGGGGGCGAGGAAACACCATATATTTT,CASGLVPSGGRGNTIYF
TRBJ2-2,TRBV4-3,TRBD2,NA,TGCGCCAGCAGCCAAGATGGGCGCGGGGGAAACACCGGGGAGCTGTTTTTT,CASSQDGRGGNTGELFF
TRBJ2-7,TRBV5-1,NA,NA,TGCGCCAGCAGCTTGTTGGTTCAGGGGGGCTACGAGCAGTACTTC,CASSLLVQGGYEQYF
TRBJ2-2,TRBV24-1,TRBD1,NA,TGTGCCACCAGTGAGCCAGGGGGAGACGGGGAGCTGTTTTTT,CATSEPGGDGELFF
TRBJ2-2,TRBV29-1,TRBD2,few,TGCAGCGTTGAAGATCCGAAAGCGGGAGGGGGAACCGGGGAGCTGTTTTTT,CSVEDPKAGGGTGELFF
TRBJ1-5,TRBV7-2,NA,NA,TGTGCCAGCAGCGAAAGACAGAGCCAGCCCCAGCATTTT,CASSERQSQPQHF
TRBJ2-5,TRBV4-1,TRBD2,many,TGCGCCAGCAGCCCGGGACTAGCGGGCCAAGAGACCCAGTACTTC,CASSPGLAGQETQYF
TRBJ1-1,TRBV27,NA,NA,TGTGCCAGCAGTTTCACAGGGATGAACACTGAAGCTTTCTTT,CASSFTGMNTEAFF
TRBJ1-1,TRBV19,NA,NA,TGTGCCAGTATTCAATTGGGGCTGCGAGAAGCTTTCTTT,CASIQLGLREAFF
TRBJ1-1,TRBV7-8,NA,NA,TGTGCCAGCAGCCCCACGGTGAACACTGAAGCTTTCTTT,CASSPTVNTEAFF
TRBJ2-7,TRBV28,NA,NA,TGTGCCAGCAGTCCCGGGGACTTGTCCTACGAGCAGTACTTC,CASSPGDLSYEQYF
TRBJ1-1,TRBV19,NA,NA,TGTGCCAGTGCACAGGAAAGGTGGCCCACTGAAGCTTTCTTT,CASAQERWPTEAFF
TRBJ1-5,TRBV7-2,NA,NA,TGTGCCAGCAGCACGCAGGGACATAGCAATCAGCCCCAGCATTTT,CASSTQGHSNQPQHF
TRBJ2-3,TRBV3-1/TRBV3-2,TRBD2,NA,TGTGCCAGCACCACGCTAGCGGGGGGCGCAGATACGCAGTATTTT,CASTTLAGGADTQYF
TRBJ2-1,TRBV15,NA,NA,TGTGCCACCAGCAGAGGAGCTTTGTATGAGCAGTTCTTC,CATSRGALYEQFF
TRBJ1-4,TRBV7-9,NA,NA,TGTGCCAGCAGCCGGGACTTCAACTTAGCAACTAATGAAAAACTGTTTTTT,CASSRDFNLATNEKLFF
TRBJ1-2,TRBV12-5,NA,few,TGTGCTAGTGCCGGGACTGGGGGATACTATGGCTACACCTTC,CASAGTGGYYGYTF
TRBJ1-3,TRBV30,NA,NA,TGTGCCTGGAGTAACAGGGAGAACACCATATATTTT,CAWSNRENTIYF
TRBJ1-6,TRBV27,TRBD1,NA,TGTGCCAGCAGTATAGACAGGGTCCGTGCGTCACCCCTCCACTTT,CASSIDRVRASPLHF
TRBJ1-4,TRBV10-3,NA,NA,TGTGCCATCAGGGGTGACATAAATGAAAAACTGTTTTTT,CAIRGDINEKLFF
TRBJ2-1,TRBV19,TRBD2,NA,TGTGCCAGTACCCCCGGGACTAGCGCAAATGAGCAGTTCTTC,CASTPGTSANEQFF
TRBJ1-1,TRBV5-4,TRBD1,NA,TGTGCCAGCAGCGGGGACAGAGGTTACACTGAAGCTTTCTTT,CASSGDRGYTEAFF
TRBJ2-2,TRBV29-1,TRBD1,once,TGCAGCGTTGGACAGGGAGCGAACACCGGGGAGCTGTTTTTT,CSVGQGANTGELFF
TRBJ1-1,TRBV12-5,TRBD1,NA,TGTGCTAGTGGTTTGCCAGGGGGACAGGCCTCTGAAGCTTTCTTT,CASGLPGGQASEAFF
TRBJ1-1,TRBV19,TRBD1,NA,TGTGCCAGTTCTTGGACAGGGGGCATGAACACTGAAGCTTTCTTT,CASSWTGGMNTEAFF
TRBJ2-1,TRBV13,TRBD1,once,TGTGCCAGCAGCTCAGGCGGGACAGGGATCCGCGAGGAGCGGATGAATGAGCAGTTCTTC,CASSSGGTGIREERMNEQFF
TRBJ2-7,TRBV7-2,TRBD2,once,TGTGCCAGCACTCCCTGGGAGGGGCTAACCTACGAGCAGTACTTC,CASTPWEGLTYEQYF
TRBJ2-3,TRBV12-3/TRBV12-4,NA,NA,TGTGCCAGCAGTTTACCTAGCACAGATACGCAGTATTTT,CASSLPSTDTQYF
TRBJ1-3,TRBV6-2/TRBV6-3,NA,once,TGTGCCAGCAGTGATCCCCCCGCGGACTCTCCGCCGAGAAACACCATATATTTT,CASSDPPADSPPRNTIYF
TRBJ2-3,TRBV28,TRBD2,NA,TGTGCCAGCAGCCCTCCTCCGGGACTACGGGCGCAGTATTTT,CASSPPPGLRAQYF
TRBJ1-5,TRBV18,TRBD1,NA,TGTGCCAGCTCACCGCCAGGGACAGATCCCAGGTATAGCAATCAGCCCCAGCATTTT,CASSPPGTDPRYSNQPQHF
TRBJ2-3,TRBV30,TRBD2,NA,TGTGCCTGGAGTGTTCCCCGACTAGCGGCCACAGATACGCAGTATTTT,CAWSVPRLAATDTQYF
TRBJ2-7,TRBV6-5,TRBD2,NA,TGTGCCAGCAGTCCATTAGCGGGAGGCTCTTACGAGCAGTACTTC,CASSPLAGGSYEQYF
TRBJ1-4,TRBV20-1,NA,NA,TGCAGTGCTAGATCGGGGGAAAAACTGTTTTTT,CSARSGEKLFF
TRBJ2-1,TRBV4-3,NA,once,TGCGCCAGCAGCCGCTCTGGGACTCAATACAATGAGCAGTTCTTC,CASSRSGTQYNEQFF
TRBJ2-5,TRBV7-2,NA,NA,TGTGCCAGCAGCTTAGGGTCAGTGTTGGAGACCCAGTACTTC,CASSLGSVLETQYF
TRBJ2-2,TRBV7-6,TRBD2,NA,TGTGCCAGCAGCTTCCGACTAGCGGGAGATCGAGGGGAGCTGTTTTTT,CASSFRLAGDRGELFF
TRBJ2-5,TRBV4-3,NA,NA,TGCGCCAGTCGCTTGATTCTAAATCCCAAGGAGACCCAGTACTTC,CASRLILNPKETQYF
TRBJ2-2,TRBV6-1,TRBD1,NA,TGTGCCAGCAGTAAAGACCGGGACAGGGGGATCGGGGAGCTGTTTTTT,CASSKDRDRGIGELFF
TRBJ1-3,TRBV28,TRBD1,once,TGTGCCAGCAGTCCTGGGACAGGACCTGGAAACACCATATATTTT,CASSPGTGPGNTIYF
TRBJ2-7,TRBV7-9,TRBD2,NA,TGTGCCTCAGGACTAGCGGGAGACTCTGGCGAGCAGTACTTC,CASGLAGDSGEQYF
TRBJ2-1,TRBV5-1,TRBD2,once,TGCGCCAGCAGCAAGGGACTAGCGGGGGGTTACAATGAGCAGTTCTTC,CASSKGLAGGYNEQFF
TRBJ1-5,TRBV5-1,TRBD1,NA,TGCGCCAGCAGCTTGTTCCCGGGACAGGGTTTCAATCAGCCCCAGCATTTT,CASSLFPGQGFNQPQHF
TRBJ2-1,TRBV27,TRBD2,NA,TGTGCCAGCAGTCTCATAGCGGGTAGAAACAATGAGCAGTTCTTC,CASSLIAGRNNEQFF
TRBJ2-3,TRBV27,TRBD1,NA,TGTGCCAGCAGGTGGGACAGGGGCCCAGATACGCAGTATTTT,CASRWDRGPDTQYF
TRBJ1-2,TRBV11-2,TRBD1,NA,TGTGCCAGCAGCTTAGGGGGACAGGGCTATGGCTACACCTTC,CASSLGGQGYGYTF